This T cell receptor (beta chain) was found in a study of Ad26.COV2.S vaccination and SARS-CoV-2 variants. Stated treatment: 15 to 20 received Ad26.COV2.S at low or high dose, single or two shots; about 5 received placebo; per-sample allocation not given. The samples were gathered on day 63 after the first injection of vaccine or placebo. Trimming at V came to 6 bases and at J to 0 bases, leaving 9 bases not matched to a gene. The CDR3 is 17 amino acids. Germline CDR1 is MNHEY and CDR2 is SVGEGT. The protocol was immunoSEQ multiplex PCR, while the TCRdb copy is restricted to in-frame clones and leaves out a portion. The sample yields around 310,000 clones, 90% seen once.

This sample comprised peripheral blood, obtained in a trial of Ad26.COV2.S vaccine versus placebo. This chain links TRBV6-2 or TRBV6-3 with TRBJ1-5; 9 bases are a match to TRBD1. The sequence derives from a person between 18 and 59 years old who received the Ad26.COV2.S COVID-19 vaccine or a placebo. The CDR3 bases are TGTGCCAGCAGCAGGACAGGGGCACTCTATAGCAATCAGCCCCAGCATTTT. This translates into CASSRTGALYSNQPQHF.